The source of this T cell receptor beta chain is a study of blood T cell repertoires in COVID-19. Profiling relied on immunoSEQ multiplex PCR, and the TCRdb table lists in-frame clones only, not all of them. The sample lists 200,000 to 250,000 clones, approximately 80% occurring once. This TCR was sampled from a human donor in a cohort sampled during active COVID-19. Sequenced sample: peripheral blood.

CDR3: CASSQDTSSGELFF. As DNA, the CDR3 is TGTGCCAGCAGCCAAGATACGAGTTCCGGGGAGCTGTTTTTT. J is TRBJ2-2 and V is TRBV3-1 (or the pseudogene TRBV3-2); D remains ambiguous. Between the trimmed V and J ends, which lost 0 bases and 6 bases, there was a span of 8 bases. The germline V gene encodes CDR1 LGHDT and CDR2 YNNKEL (reference sequence). This CDR3 has 14 residues.